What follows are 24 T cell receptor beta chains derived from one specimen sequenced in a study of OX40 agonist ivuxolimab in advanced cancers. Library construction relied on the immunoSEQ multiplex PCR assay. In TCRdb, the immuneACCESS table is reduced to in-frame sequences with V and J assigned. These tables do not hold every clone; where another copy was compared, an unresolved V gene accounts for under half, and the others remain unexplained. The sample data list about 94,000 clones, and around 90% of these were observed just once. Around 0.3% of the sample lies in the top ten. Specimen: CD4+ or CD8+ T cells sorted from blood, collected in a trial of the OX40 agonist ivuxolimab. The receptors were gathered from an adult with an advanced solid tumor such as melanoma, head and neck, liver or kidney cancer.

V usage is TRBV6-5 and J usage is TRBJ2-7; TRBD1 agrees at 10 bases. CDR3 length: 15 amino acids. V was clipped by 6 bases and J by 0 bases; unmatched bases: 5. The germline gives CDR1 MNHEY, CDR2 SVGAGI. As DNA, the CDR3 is TGTGCCAGCAGAGGGACAGGGGTGGACTCCTACGAGCAGTACTTC. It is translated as CASRGTGVDSYEQYF.

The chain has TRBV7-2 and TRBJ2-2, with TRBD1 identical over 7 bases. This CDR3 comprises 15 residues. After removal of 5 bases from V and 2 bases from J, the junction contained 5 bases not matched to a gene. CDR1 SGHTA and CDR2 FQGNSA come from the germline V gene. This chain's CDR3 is CASSLRTGNTGELFF. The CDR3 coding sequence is TGTGCCAGCAGCCTCCGGACAGGCAACACCGGGGAGCTGTTTTTT.

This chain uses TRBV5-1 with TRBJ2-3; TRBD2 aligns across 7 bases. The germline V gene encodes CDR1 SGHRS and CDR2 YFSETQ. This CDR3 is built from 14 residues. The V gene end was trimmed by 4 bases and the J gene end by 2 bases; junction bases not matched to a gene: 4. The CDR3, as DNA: TGCGCCAGCAGCCGCGGGGGATACACAGATACGCAGTATTTT. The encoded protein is CASSRGGYTDTQYF.

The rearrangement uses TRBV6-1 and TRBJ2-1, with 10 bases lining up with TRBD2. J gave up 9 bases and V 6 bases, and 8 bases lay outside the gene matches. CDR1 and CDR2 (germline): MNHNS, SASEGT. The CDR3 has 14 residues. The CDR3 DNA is TGTGCCAGCAGCGTAAGCGGGGGGGCCGTTGAGCAGTTCTTC. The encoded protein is CASSVSGGAVEQFF.

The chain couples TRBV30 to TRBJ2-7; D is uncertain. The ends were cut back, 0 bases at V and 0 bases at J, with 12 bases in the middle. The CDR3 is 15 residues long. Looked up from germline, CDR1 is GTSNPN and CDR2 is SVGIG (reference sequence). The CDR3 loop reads CAWSVGRQPSYEQYF. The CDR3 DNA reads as TGTGCCTGGAGTGTAGGGCGCCAGCCCTCCTACGAGCAGTACTTC.

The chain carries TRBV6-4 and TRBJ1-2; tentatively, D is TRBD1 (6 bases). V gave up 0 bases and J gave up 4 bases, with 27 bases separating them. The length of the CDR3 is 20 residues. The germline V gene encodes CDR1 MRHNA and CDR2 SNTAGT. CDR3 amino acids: CASSDSILTGFGIIPYGYTF. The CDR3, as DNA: TGTGCCAGCAGTGACTCGATTTTGACAGGATTCGGGATAATACCCTATGGCTACACCTTC.

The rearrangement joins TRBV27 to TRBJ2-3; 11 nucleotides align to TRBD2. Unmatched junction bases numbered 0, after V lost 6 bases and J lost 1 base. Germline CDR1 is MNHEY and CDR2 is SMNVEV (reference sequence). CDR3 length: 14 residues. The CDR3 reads CASRTSGGTDTQYF. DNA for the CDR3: TGTGCCAGCAGGACTAGCGGGGGCACAGATACGCAGTATTTT.

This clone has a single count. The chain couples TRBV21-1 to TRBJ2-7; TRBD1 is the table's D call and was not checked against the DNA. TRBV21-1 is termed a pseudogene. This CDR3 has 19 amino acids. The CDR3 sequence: CASSKMTGPGGLGSHEQYF. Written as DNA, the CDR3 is TGTGCCAGCAGCAAAATGACCGGGCCAGGGGGATTGGGCTCACACGAGCAGTACTTC.

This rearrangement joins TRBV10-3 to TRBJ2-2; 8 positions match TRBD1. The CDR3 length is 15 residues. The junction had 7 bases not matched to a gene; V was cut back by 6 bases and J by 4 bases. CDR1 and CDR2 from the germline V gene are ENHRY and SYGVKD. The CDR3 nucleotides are TGTGCCATCAGCCGCGGACAGGGCGGCACCGGGGAGCTGTTTTTT. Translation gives CAISRGQGGTGELFF.

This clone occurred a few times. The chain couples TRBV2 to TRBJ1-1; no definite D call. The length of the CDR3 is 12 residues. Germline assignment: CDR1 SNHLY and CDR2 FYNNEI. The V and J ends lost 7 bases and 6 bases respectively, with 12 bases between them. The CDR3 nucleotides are TGTGCCAGCATGCTCGACATCCCTGAAGCTTTCTTT. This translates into CASMLDIPEAFF.

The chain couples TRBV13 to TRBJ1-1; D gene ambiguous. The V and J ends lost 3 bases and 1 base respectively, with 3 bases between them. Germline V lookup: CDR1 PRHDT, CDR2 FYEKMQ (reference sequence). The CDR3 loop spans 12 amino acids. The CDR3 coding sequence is TGTGCCAGCAGCTTGTGGAACACTGAAGCTTTCTTT. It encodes CASSLWNTEAFF.

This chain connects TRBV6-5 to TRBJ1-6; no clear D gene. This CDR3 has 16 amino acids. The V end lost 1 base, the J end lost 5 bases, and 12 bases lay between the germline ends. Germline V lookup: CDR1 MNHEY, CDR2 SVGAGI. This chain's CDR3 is CASSYFGRGNNSPLHF. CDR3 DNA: TGTGCCAGCAGTTACTTTGGGCGGGGTAATAATTCACCCCTCCACTTT.

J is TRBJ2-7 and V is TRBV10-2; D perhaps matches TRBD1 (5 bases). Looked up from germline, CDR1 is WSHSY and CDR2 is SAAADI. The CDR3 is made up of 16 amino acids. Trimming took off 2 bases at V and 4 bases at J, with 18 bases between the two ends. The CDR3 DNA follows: TGCGCCAGCAGTGAGCCTTTAACAGGTAACAAGTACGAGCAGTACTTC. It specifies CASSEPLTGNKYEQYF.

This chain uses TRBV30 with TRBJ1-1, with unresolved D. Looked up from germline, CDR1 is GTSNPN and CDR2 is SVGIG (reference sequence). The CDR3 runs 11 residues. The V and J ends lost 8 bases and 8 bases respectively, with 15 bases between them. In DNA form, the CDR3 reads TGTGCCGGCTCCCCTTCTCTAGAAGCTTTCTTT. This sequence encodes CAGSPSLEAFF.

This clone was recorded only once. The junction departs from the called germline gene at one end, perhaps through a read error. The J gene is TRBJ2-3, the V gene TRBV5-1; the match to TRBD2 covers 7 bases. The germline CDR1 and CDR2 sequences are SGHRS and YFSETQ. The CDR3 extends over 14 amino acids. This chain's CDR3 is CASRLAGVTDTQYF. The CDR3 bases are TGCGCCAGCAGATTGGCGGGGGTGACAGATACGCAGTATTTT.

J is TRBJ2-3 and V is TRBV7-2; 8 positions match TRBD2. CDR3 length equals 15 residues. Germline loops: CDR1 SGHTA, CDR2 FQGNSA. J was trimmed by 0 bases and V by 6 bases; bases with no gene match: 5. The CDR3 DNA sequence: TGTGCCAGCAGTAACGAGCGGGGGAGCACAGATACGCAGTATTTT. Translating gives CASSNERGSTDTQYF.

DNA for the CDR3: TGTGCCAGCAGTATAGTACAGGGCAATGAGCAGTTCTTC. This gives the protein CASSIVQGNEQFF. The rearrangement uses TRBV6-6 and TRBJ2-1; weak D call: TRBD1 (6 bases). CDR1 is MNHNY and CDR2 is SVGAGI in the germline V gene (reference sequence). This CDR3 contains 13 residues. Trimming took off 5 bases at V and 6 bases at J, with 11 bases between the two ends.

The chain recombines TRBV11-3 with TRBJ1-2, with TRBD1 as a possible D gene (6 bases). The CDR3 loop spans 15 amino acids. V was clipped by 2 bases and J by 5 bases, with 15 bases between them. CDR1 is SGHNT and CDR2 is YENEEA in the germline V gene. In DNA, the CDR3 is TGTGCCAGCAGCTTATTGACAGGCCAAAAGTATGGCTACACCTTC. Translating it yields CASSLLTGQKYGYTF.

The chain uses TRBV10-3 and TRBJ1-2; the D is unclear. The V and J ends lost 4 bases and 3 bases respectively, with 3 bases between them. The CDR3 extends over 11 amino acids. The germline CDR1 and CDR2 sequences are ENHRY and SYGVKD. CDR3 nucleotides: TGTGCCATCAGTGGCGACTATGGCTACACCTTC. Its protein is CAISGDYGYTF.

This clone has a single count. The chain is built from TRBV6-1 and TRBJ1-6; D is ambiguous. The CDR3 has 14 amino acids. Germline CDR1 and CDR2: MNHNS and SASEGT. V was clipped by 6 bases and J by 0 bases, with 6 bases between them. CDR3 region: CASRISSYNSPLHF. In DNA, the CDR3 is TGTGCCAGCAGGATAAGCTCCTATAATTCACCCCTCCACTTT.

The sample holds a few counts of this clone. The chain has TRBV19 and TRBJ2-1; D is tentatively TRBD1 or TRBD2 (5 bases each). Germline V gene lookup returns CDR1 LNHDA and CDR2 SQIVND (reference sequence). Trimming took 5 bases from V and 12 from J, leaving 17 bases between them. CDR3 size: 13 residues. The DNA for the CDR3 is TGTGCCAGTAGTCCCGGGACCAAAGTTTGGCAGTTCTTC. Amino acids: CASSPGTKVWQFF. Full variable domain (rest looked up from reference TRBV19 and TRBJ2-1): DGGITQSPKYLFRKEGQNVTLSCEQNLNHDAMYWYRQDPGQGLRLIYYSQIVNDFQKGDIAEGYSVSREKKESFPLTVTSAQKNPTAFYLCASSPGTKVWQFFGPGTRLTVL.

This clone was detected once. The chain's CDR3 is CASSLLQGARTGELFF. DNA for the CDR3: TGTGCCAGCAGCTTACTACAGGGGGCGAGGACCGGGGAGCTGTTTTTT. The chain carries TRBV11-3 and TRBJ2-2; 9 positions agree with TRBD1. There are 16 residues in the CDR3. V was clipped by 2 bases and J by 5 bases; unmatched bases: 6. Per germline, CDR1 SGHNT and CDR2 YENEEA.

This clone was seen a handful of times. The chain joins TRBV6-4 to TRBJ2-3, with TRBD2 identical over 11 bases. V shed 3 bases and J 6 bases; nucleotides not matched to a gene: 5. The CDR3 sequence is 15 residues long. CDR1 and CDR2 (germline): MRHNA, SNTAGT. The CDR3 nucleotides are TGTGCCAGCAGTGAGGTAGCGGGGGGGCTGGATACGCAGTATTTT. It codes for CASSEVAGGLDTQYF.

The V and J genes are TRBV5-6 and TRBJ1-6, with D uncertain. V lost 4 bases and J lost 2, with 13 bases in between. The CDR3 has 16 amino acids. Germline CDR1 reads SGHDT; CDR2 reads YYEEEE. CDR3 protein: CASSQPPGAYNSPLHF. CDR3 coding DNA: TGTGCCAGCAGCCAACCCCCCGGGGCCTATAATTCACCCCTCCACTTT. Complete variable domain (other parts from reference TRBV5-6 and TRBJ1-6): DAGVTQSPTHLIKTRGQQVTLRCSPKSGHDTVSWYQQALGQGPQFIFQYYEEEERQRGNFPDRFSGHQFPNYSSELNVNALLLGDSALYLCASSQPPGAYNSPLHFGNGTRLTVT.